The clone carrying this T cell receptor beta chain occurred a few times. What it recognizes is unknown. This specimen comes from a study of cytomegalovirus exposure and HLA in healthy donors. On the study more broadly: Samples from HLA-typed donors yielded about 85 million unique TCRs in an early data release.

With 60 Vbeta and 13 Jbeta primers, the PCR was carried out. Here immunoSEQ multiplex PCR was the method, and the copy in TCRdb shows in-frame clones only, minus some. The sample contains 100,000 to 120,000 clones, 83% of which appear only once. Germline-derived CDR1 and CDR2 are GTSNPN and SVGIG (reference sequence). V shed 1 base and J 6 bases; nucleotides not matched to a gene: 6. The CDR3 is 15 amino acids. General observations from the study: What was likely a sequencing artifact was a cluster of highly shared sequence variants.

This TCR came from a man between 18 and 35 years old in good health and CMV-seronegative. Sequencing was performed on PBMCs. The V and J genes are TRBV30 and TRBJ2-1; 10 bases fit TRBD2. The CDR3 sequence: CAWSGASGSGNEQFF. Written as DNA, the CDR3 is TGTGCCTGGAGTGGGGCTAGCGGGAGTGGCAATGAGCAGTTCTTC.